One and the same sample provided the 21 T cell receptor beta chains below, sequenced in a study of shared clonotypes between healthy human individuals. Data came from immunoSEQ multiplex PCR; TCRdb stores just in-frame clones and leaves some out. This table holds about 1.1 million clones, roughly 80% found once. Sequencing used memory CD4+ T cells from PBMCs. Subset denoted: CD45RA-negative fraction. The receptors were gathered from a man aged 18 to 29 in good health. Some clones in this sample may be carry-over from other donors' samples.

The V gene is TRBV7-6, the J gene TRBJ2-1, with 7 positions matching TRBD2. Germline V gene data show CDR1 as SGHVS and CDR2 as FNYEAQ. The V gene end was trimmed by 3 bases and the J gene end by 6 bases; junction bases not matched to a gene: 8. The CDR3 covers 15 residues. The CDR3 bases are TGTGCCAGCAGCTTGGCGACTAGCAGAAGCAATGAGCAGTTCTTC. Translated: CASSLATSRSNEQFF.

The CDR3 region is CASRNLAGGWDTQYF. The CDR3 DNA reads TGCGCCAGCAGAAATCTAGCAGGGGGCTGGGATACGCAGTATTTT. J is TRBJ2-3 and V is TRBV5-1; 8 bases align to TRBD1. Germline V gives CDR1 SGHRS, CDR2 YFSETQ. Germline trimming cut 5 bases from V and 6 bases from J; bases unmatched to any gene: 11. CDR3 length: 15 residues.

The rearrangement uses TRBV5-1 and TRBJ2-7; D gene ambiguous. With 7 bases removed from V and 0 bases from J, the gap between germline ends came to 14 bases. CDR3 length: 14 residues. The germline CDR1 and CDR2 sequences are SGHRS and YFSETQ. The CDR3 DNA sequence: TGCGCCAGCCGCGTGACTCTTGGCTCCTACGAGCAGTACTTC. Amino acid sequence: CASRVTLGSYEQYF.

The V call is TRBV28, the J call TRBJ1-5; maybe TRBD1 (6 bases). Germline V gives CDR1 MDHEN, CDR2 SYDVKM. The V end lost 8 bases, the J end lost 7 bases, and 18 bases lay between the germline ends. CDR3 length: 14 amino acids. CDR3 loop: CASSDSGESQPQHF. The CDR3 DNA sequence: TGTGCCAGCTCGGACAGCGGAGAAAGCCAGCCCCAGCATTTT.

This clone was picked up one time. This chain uses TRBV20-1 with TRBJ2-1; D not certain. Germline lookup yields CDR1 DFQATT and CDR2 SNEGSKA (reference sequence). V lost 5 bases to trimming and J lost 12 bases, with 14 bases between them. The CDR3 sequence is 11 residues long. The CDR3 protein is CSAFSSLGQFF. The CDR3, as DNA: TGCAGTGCTTTTAGCAGCCTAGGGCAGTTCTTC.

The chain carries TRBV7-6 and TRBJ2-5, with TRBD2 identical over 9 bases. The V gene's germline CDR1 is SGHVS and CDR2 FNYEAQ. This CDR3 comprises 17 residues. V lost 0 bases, J lost 5 bases, and 10 bases stayed unmatched. Here the CDR3 reads CASSLAVAGGFGETQYF. The DNA of the CDR3 is TGTGCCAGCAGCTTAGCGGTGGCGGGAGGGTTTGGGGAGACCCAGTACTTC.

This chain connects TRBV12-2 to TRBJ2-2; the tabulated D call, TRBD2, remains unverified against the DNA. TRBV12-2 is a known pseudogene. This CDR3 is built from 18 residues. DNA for the CDR3: TGTGCAAGTCGCTTAGCCGCTAGCGGGAGCGGATTCTCCGGGGAGCTGTTTTTT. Translated, it gives CASRLAASGSGFSGELFF.

Concerning this clone itself: The same CDR3 also results from other DNA sequences found in this sample. CDR3 coding DNA: TGTGCCAGCAGCTTAGTATCAGATACGCAGTATTTT. Residues: CASSLVSDTQYF. The chain links TRBV7-9 to TRBJ2-3; D is unresolved. The germline V gene has CDR1 SEHNR and CDR2 FQNEAQ (reference sequence). V was pared by 1 base and J by 4 bases, with 3 bases between. The CDR3 length is 12 residues.

This clone was observed a few times. V is TRBV28 and J is TRBJ2-1, with 8 bases matching TRBD1. Trimming took 7 bases from V and 6 from J; bases not matched to a gene: 8. CDR1 and CDR2 from the germline V gene are MDHEN and SYDVKM. The CDR3 runs to 14 residues. CDR3 loop: CASKGQVGTNEQFF. In DNA, the CDR3 is TGTGCCAGCAAGGGACAGGTGGGTACCAATGAGCAGTTCTTC.

The CDR3, as DNA: TGTGCCAGCAGCATACAGGAGAACACTGAAGCTTTCTTT. Residues: CASSIQENTEAFF. The chain is built from TRBV11-2 and TRBJ1-1, with a possible D match to TRBD1 (5 bases). The V end lost 5 bases, the J end lost 1 base, and 8 bases lay between the germline ends. This CDR3 has 13 amino acids. Looked up from germline, CDR1 is SGHAT and CDR2 is FQNNGV.

The chain recombines TRBV30 with TRBJ2-5, with D perhaps TRBD2 (7 bases). The CDR3 spans 14 residues. Trimming took 3 bases from V and 4 from J, leaving 15 bases between them. Germline assignment: CDR1 GTSNPN and CDR2 SVGIG (reference sequence). DNA for the CDR3: TGTGCCTGGAGAGGGGGGGCCCGCCGAGAGACCCAGTACTTC. Amino acids: CAWRGGARRETQYF.

V and J are TRBV27 and TRBJ2-7; D remains unclear. Germline CDR1 and CDR2: MNHEY and SMNVEV (reference sequence). V lost 2 bases, J lost 8 bases, and 16 bases lay in between. CDR3 length: 14 amino acids. CDR3 in DNA: TGTGCCAGCAGTTTAGGGGTTCCTCTTTTTAAGCAGTACTTC. As protein: CASSLGVPLFKQYF.

V usage is TRBV30 and J usage is TRBJ2-5, with 7 bases aligning to TRBD1. The J call could be wrong; TRBJ2-7 is a better fit for the DNA end. The germline gives CDR1 GTSNPN, CDR2 SVGIG (reference sequence). The CDR3 runs 12 residues. The CDR3 nucleotides read TGTGCCTCGGGACAGATCTCCTACGAGCAGTACTTC. It codes for CASGQISYEQYF.

This sequence joins TRBV28 and TRBJ2-2; 8 bases map to TRBD1. The V gene end was trimmed by 7 bases and the J gene end by 0 bases; junction bases not matched to a gene: 4. The CDR3 spans 15 residues. The V gene's germline CDR1 is MDHEN and CDR2 SYDVKM. CDR3 DNA sequence: TGTGCCAGCATCCCAGGGGGCGCGAACACCGGGGAGCTGTTTTTT. Residues: CASIPGGANTGELFF.

The CDR3 nucleotides read TGTGCCAGCAGCTTGGATAGCGGGAATTACAATGAGCAGTTCTTC. Translation gives CASSLDSGNYNEQFF. This chain connects TRBV5-4 to TRBJ2-1; 8 nucleotides align to TRBD2. Losses at the gene ends were 0 bases for V and 4 bases for J; bases not matched to a gene: 3. The germline V gene has CDR1 SGHNT and CDR2 YYREEE (reference sequence). CDR3 size: 15 residues.

The chain combines TRBV27 with TRBJ2-7, with 8 bases that match TRBD2. The CDR3 is 15 amino acids. Germline loops: CDR1 MNHEY, CDR2 SMNVEV (reference sequence). The ends lost 8 bases at V and 1 base at J; junction bases unmatched: 10. The DNA of the CDR3 is TGTGCCAGCGCCGCCTGGTCTAGCGGGTCCTACGAGCAGTACTTC. It yields the protein CASAAWSSGSYEQYF.

The V and J genes are TRBV27 and TRBJ2-7; D is undetermined. The CDR3 has 15 amino acids. Germline V gives CDR1 MNHEY, CDR2 SMNVEV (reference sequence). The V gene lost 2 bases and the J gene lost 2 bases, with 13 bases spanning the gap. The CDR3 DNA follows: TGTGCCAGCAGTTTAAATAAGGGTAACCCCTACGAGCAGTACTTC. Protein: CASSLNKGNPYEQYF.

This chain uses TRBV5-1 with TRBJ1-2; unclear D gene. Germline values: CDR1 SGHRS, CDR2 YFSETQ. This CDR3 region has 13 residues. V was clipped by 4 bases and J by 4 bases, with 11 bases between them. CDR3 coding DNA: TGCGCCAGCAGCCCCGGTGTAGCCTATGGCTACACCTTC. Encoded protein: CASSPGVAYGYTF. Combining the CDR3 with reference TRBV5-1 and TRBJ1-2 gives the whole variable domain KAGVTQTPRYLIKTRGQQVTLSCSPISGHRSVSWYQQTPGQGLQFLFEYFSETQRNKGNFPGRFSGRQFSNSRSEMNVSTLELGDSALYLCASSPGVAYGYTFGSGTRLTVV.

The chain couples TRBV6-1 to TRBJ1-1; D is possibly TRBD1 (6 bases). Germline V lookup: CDR1 MNHNS, CDR2 SASEGT. Trimming left V 7 bases short and J 3 bases short, with 12 bases between. The CDR3 is 13 amino acids. CDR3 bases: TGTGCCAGCAATATTCGACAGGACACTGAAGCTTTCTTT. Translated: CASNIRQDTEAFF.

Of note for this clone: The sample contains more than one DNA sequence encoding this CDR3. The rearrangement joins TRBV6-5 to TRBJ2-5, with TRBD1 identical over 7 bases. Germline CDR1 and CDR2: MNHEY and SVGAGI. CDR3 size: 14 residues. Germline trimming cut 0 bases from V and 4 bases from J; bases unmatched to any gene: 2. CDR3 residues: CASSYSNRGETQYF. DNA for the CDR3: TGTGCCAGCAGTTACTCGAACAGGGGAGAGACCCAGTACTTC.

The chain joins TRBV5-1 to TRBJ1-1; D not certain. Per germline, CDR1 SGHRS and CDR2 YFSETQ. The CDR3 is 15 residues long. Trimming took off 0 bases at V and 4 bases at J, with 13 bases between the two ends. CDR3 in amino acids: CASSLAPPLGTEAFF. The CDR3 DNA sequence: TGCGCCAGCAGCTTGGCGCCCCCGCTTGGCACTGAAGCTTTCTTT.